The present TCR beta chain was sequenced within a study of blood T cell repertoires in COVID-19 (dated by TCRdb to about 2020). Background for the entire study: Collaborator samples came from the United States, Italy and Spain and covered acute and convalescent phases of COVID-19. The prospective study material was composed of cDNA or gDNA derived from T cells, B-cell-depleted T cells, or PBMCs. Deeply sampled blood TCRbeta repertoires from subjects exposed to, actively infected with, or recovered from COVID-19 were included in the dataset. The repertoires were made available in a free public database intended to serve as a resource for research on the immune response to SARS-CoV-2. The samples were drawn from the first 160 participants of the ongoing ImmuneRACE study and from over 950 subjects provided by 6 global collaborators. Nearly every sample came with metadata listing a de-identified subject ID, COVID-19 status, age in years and sex. Where HLA class I and class II types were available, the types were taken from metadata supplied by the sample provider, not from assay-based typing.

What the study reported, not specific to this receptor: The amount of clinical and demographic metadata varied by source and participant and was provided uncurated.

Enrolling through a virtual design, the prospective study's participants ranged in age from roughly 18 to 100 years and lived across approximately 25 United States geographic areas. In the prospective study, participants were assigned to cohorts based on the clinical history participants reported in a screening survey and a study questionnaire. Recovered participants in ImmuneRACE Cohort 3 were defined by two consecutive negative NP/OP PCR tests, clearance by a healthcare professional, or resolution of symptoms. Each participant in the prospective study had whole blood, serum and a nasopharyngeal or oropharyngeal swab collected by mobile phlebotomists. Over a roughly 2-month period, participants in the prospective study had the option of providing additional blood draws and questionnaires. Before DNA extraction, blood samples from the prospective study were shipped at room temperature or frozen.

The germline V gene gives CDR1 as ENHRY and CDR2 as SYGVKD. The trim is 3 bases for V and 3 bases for J, with a gap of 9 bases between the germline ends. Measured from the cysteine to the phenylalanine, the CDR3 is 14 residues long. Just the 42-base CDR3 DNA is kept, in frame starting at base 1. With regard to this clone: Its target antigen remains unknown. No quality values exist for individual bases; no much larger clone is one base distant.

The immunoSEQ Assay, a bias-controlled multiplex PCR, was used to amplify TCRbeta CDR3 regions from genomic DNA. Under the source paper's analysis protocol: The number of nucleated cells in each sample was estimated from the amplification of reference gene primers within the assay. Sequence reads were collapsed and filtered to measure the absolute abundance of every unique TCRbeta CDR3 rearrangement. For each sample, productive Simpson clonality was calculated as the square root of Simpson's diversity index across productive rearrangements. TCRdb's version of the immuneACCESS table is confined to in-frame rearrangements and falls short of the full clone set. An unresolved V gene accounts for under half of the shortfall where checked; the remainder is of unknown origin. The V and J calls and clone size come from that table; D and trimming were worked out from the DNA. Within this sample are some 400,000 clones, with about 87% of them counted one time only. The top ten clonotypes cover around 1.3% of the sample.

The V gene is TRBV10-3 and the J gene is TRBJ1-5; the D segment could be TRBD1, given 5 matching bases. The sequencing sample was made of PBMCs or T cells enriched from blood (not recorded which). This sequence was found in a young man who had recovered from COVID-19. The CDR3 protein is CAISDGGDNQPQHF. The base sequence is TGTGCCATCAGTGATGGAGGGGACAATCAGCCCCAGCATTTT.